This T cell receptor (beta chain) was obtained from a study of cytomegalovirus exposure and HLA in healthy donors. Overall study findings and caveats: About 87% or about 30% of the time was how often most TCR beta V segments were productive, according to an earlier analysis. Donors belonging to an Asian-associated ancestry cluster reportedly showed fewer N-insertions in productive TCRs than the approximately 640-donor mean, according to what a later analysis found.

A multiplex PCR was run with 60 Vbeta primers and 13 Jbeta primers. Generated by immunoSEQ multiplex PCR, the TCRdb table keeps only in-frame clones and is missing some. The data contain about 200,000 clones, roughly 80% of them singletons. Comments on this clone: Its antigen is as yet unknown. Other DNA sequences of this sample code for an identical CDR3.

V lost 4 bases, J lost 1 base, and 5 bases stayed unmatched. This CDR3 is built from 17 residues. Germline V gene lookup returns CDR1 SNHLY and CDR2 FYNNEI. The sample taken for sequencing was PBMCs. The origin of this receptor is a man aged 25-40 years in good health and CMV-seronegative. The chain joins TRBV2 to TRBJ2-2; TRBD2 aligns across 11 bases. The CDR3 loop is CASSGPTSGGNTGELFF. CDR3 DNA: TGTGCCAGCAGTGGGCCCACTAGCGGGGGGAACACCGGGGAGCTGTTTTTT.